This T cell receptor beta chain was found in a study of blood T cells in healthy people across ages. V was clipped by 8 bases and J by 11 bases, with 15 bases between them. Germline assignment: CDR1 SNHLY and CDR2 FYNNEI. There are 11 residues in the CDR3. In the case of this clonotype: What it binds is not known. A much larger clone is a single base away; this may be a read error.

General study findings and limits: Any conclusive comparison of naive versus antigen-experienced cells was prevented by using unsorted PBMCs. The authors considered diversity estimates from one million T cells to be underestimates. As naive T cell percentage varied, TCR beta diversity correlated strongly with it.

Through a sample-barcoded 5' primer and a J-beta primer mix, a second PCR was run for about 6 to 12 cycles. A template-switch adaptor with 12 random nucleotides tagged each cDNA molecule. MiXCR, applied by TCRdb to the 5' RACE reads, yields one record per CDR3 protein. The profile shows 1.5 million to 2 million distinct CDR3 sequences, 30% to 35% of them singletons. The receptor was derived from a woman younger than 45 in good health. The J gene is TRBJ2-5, the V gene TRBV2, with no clear D. The sequenced material came from blood. For the CDR3, the DNA is TGTGCCAGCCAGATCAAGCGAGAGCAGTACTTC. Protein sequence: CASQIKREQYF. Based on the CDR3 plus reference TRBV2 and TRBJ2-5, the full variable domain is EPEVTQTPSHQVTQMGQEVILRCVPISNHLYFYWYRQILGQKVEFLVSFYNNEISEKSEIFDDQFSVERPDGSNFTLKIRSTKLEDSAMYFCASQIKREQYFGPGTRLLVL.